The 17 T cell receptor beta chains given below trace back to one sample, sequenced in a study of blood T cell repertoires in COVID-19. Method: immunoSEQ multiplex PCR; TCRdb's copy keeps in-frame clones and lacks some. The sample contains some 110,000 clones, approximately 86% of which appear only once. The specimen sequenced was peripheral blood. These receptors originate from a human donor in a cohort sampled during active COVID-19.

This clone occurred once. The chain recombines TRBV6-5 with TRBJ2-7; D is undetermined. The V and J ends lost 6 bases and 0 bases respectively, with 15 bases between them. CDR1 MNHEY and CDR2 SVGAGI come from the germline V gene. The CDR3 extends over 15 amino acids. The CDR3 DNA reads as TGTGCCAGCAGCTACCTAATGACGGGCTCCTACGAGCAGTACTTC. Its translation is CASSYLMTGSYEQYF.

The chain carries TRBV19 and TRBJ2-1, with 9 bases identical to TRBD2. Unmatched junction bases numbered 16, after V lost 8 bases and J lost 8 bases. The germline V gene has CDR1 LNHDA and CDR2 SQIVND (reference sequence). The CDR3 contains 16 residues. The CDR3 protein is CASLPLRSGGGDEQFF. CDR3 bases: TGTGCCAGTCTCCCCCTCCGTAGCGGGGGTGGCGATGAGCAGTTCTTC. Supplemented by reference TRBV19 and TRBJ2-1, the full variable domain reads DGGITQSPKYLFRKEGQNVTLSCEQNLNHDAMYWYRQDPGQGLRLIYYSQIVNDFQKGDIAEGYSVSREKKESFPLTVTSAQKNPTAFYLCASLPLRSGGGDEQFFGPGTRLTVL.

The chain uses TRBV2 and TRBJ2-2, with TRBD2 as a possible D gene (5 bases). V was clipped by 7 bases and J by 5 bases, with 17 bases between them. Germline V CDR1 and CDR2: SNHLY, FYNNEI. CDR3 length: 15 amino acids. The CDR3 DNA follows: TGTGCCAGCACCCCTAGGGCTAGCCGGACCGGGGAGCTGTTTTTT. Its protein is CASTPRASRTGELFF.

The gene calls are TRBV11-1 and TRBJ1-2; D may be TRBD1 (6 bases). Per the germline V gene, CDR1 is SGHAT and CDR2 is FQDESV (reference sequence). The CDR3 spans 16 residues. The V and J ends lost 2 bases and 0 bases respectively, with 13 bases between them. The CDR3 protein is CASSLSGASPNYGYTF. The CDR3 DNA reads as TGTGCCAGCAGCTTATCAGGGGCGAGCCCTAACTATGGCTACACCTTC. Variable domain in full (rest from reference TRBV11-1 and TRBJ1-2): EAEVAQSPRYKITEKSQAVAFWCDPISGHATLYWYRQILGQGPELLVQFQDESVVDDSQLPKDRFSAERLKGVDSTLKIQPAELGDSAMYLCASSLSGASPNYGYTFGSGTRLTVV.

The chain is built from TRBV5-1 and TRBJ1-2; D possibly corresponds to TRBD1 (6 bases). The ends were cut back, 0 bases at V and 4 bases at J, with 16 bases in the middle. Germline-derived CDR1 and CDR2 are SGHRS and YFSETQ. The CDR3 totals 16 residues. The CDR3 DNA reads as TGCGCCAGCAGCTTGGAGGTGGGGGCAATCGGCTATGGCTACACCTTC. Its translation: CASSLEVGAIGYGYTF.

The chain links TRBV30 to TRBJ1-3, with D uncertain. Trimming stripped 0 bases from V and 0 bases from J, with 9 bases between. The CDR3 has 15 amino acids. Per germline, CDR1 GTSNPN and CDR2 SVGIG (reference sequence). CDR3 DNA: TGTGCCTGGAGTGTACGTACCTACTCTGGAAACACCATATATTTT. Protein product: CAWSVRTYSGNTIYF.

V gene TRBV6-5 combines with J gene TRBJ1-6, with a weak D call TRBD1 (6 bases). The CDR3 is 12 residues long. V gave up 10 bases and J gave up 4 bases, with 8 bases separating them. The germline V gene has CDR1 MNHEY and CDR2 SVGAGI. CDR3 nucleotide sequence: TGTGCCACCGGACAGTATAATTCACCCCTCCACTTT. Translation gives CATGQYNSPLHF.

The rearrangement links TRBV10-1 to TRBJ2-2, with 12 bases matching TRBD2. J gave up 5 bases and V 5 bases, and 9 bases lay outside the gene matches. Germline V CDR1 and CDR2: WNHNN, SYGVQD (reference sequence). CDR3 length: 17 residues. Written as DNA, the CDR3 is TGCGCCAGCAGTCTAACTAGCGGGGGGCCAGAGACCGGGGAGCTGTTTTTT. This sequence encodes CASSLTSGGPETGELFF.

The CDR3 here is CASSTPGQGSYEQYF. CDR3 sequence (DNA): TGTGCCAGCAGTACGCCGGGACAGGGGTCCTACGAGCAGTACTTC. The genes are TRBV28 and TRBJ2-7, with 10 bases that match TRBD1. Germline V gene sequence: CDR1 MDHEN, CDR2 SYDVKM. CDR3 size: 15 residues. The junction had 5 bases not matched to a gene; V was cut back by 5 bases and J by 1 base. Drawing the rest from reference TRBV28 and TRBJ2-7, the complete variable domain is DVKVTQSSRYLVKRTGEKVFLECVQDMDHENMFWYRQDPGLGLRLIYFSYDVKMKEKGDIPEGYSVSREKKERFSLILESASTNQTSMYLCASSTPGQGSYEQYFGPGTRLTVT.

The chain links TRBV15 to TRBJ1-4; perhaps TRBD1 as D (5 bases). CDR1 is LNHNV and CDR2 is YYDKDF in the germline V gene (reference sequence). This CDR3 spans 15 amino acids. The V end was cut by 0 bases, the J end by 8 bases, with 13 bases between. This CDR3 is CATSRDRAGLEKLFF. As DNA, the CDR3 is TGTGCCACCAGCAGAGATCGGGCAGGGTTAGAAAAACTGTTTTTT.

V is TRBV10-2 and J is TRBJ2-1; the match to TRBD1 covers 8 bases. CDR1 is WSHSY, CDR2 SAAADI, per germline. With 6 bases clipped from V and 2 bases from J, the junction kept 6 bases outside the gene matches. This CDR3 comprises 15 residues. The CDR3 region has the DNA TGCGCCAGCAGGGACGGGACAGGCACCTACAATGAGCAGTTCTTC. Translated, it gives CASRDGTGTYNEQFF.

The rearrangement uses TRBV7-2 and TRBJ2-7, with D perhaps matching TRBD2 (6 bases). Germline CDR1 is SGHTA and CDR2 is FQGNSA. The CDR3 is made up of 15 amino acids. V was shortened by 4 bases and J by 4 bases, with 17 bases between the two germline ends. The CDR3 protein is CASSSRRAGPYEQYF. For the CDR3, the DNA is TGTGCCAGCAGCTCCCGTCGTGCGGGGCCTTACGAGCAGTACTTC.

CDR3 DNA sequence: TGTGCCAGCAGGGGTTCGGACCAAGAGACCCAGTACTTC. It encodes CASRGSDQETQYF. The chain is built from TRBV19 and TRBJ2-5; a possible D gene is TRBD1 (6 bases). This CDR3 is 13 amino acids long. The V end was cut by 9 bases, the J end by 0 bases, with 11 bases between. Germline V gene lookup returns CDR1 LNHDA and CDR2 SQIVND (reference sequence).

The J gene is TRBJ1-6, the V gene TRBV27; weak D call: TRBD1 (5 bases). With 7 bases removed from V and 7 bases from J, the gap between germline ends came to 20 bases. Germline CDR1 and CDR2: MNHEY and SMNVEV (reference sequence). This CDR3 has 16 amino acids. The CDR3 DNA is TGTGCCAGCATGGACCGGGGGGGTCCCTCGAATTCACCCCTCCACTTT. Protein sequence: CASMDRGGPSNSPLHF.

The V call is TRBV10-2, the J call TRBJ2-2, with a tentative D call TRBD2 (5 bases). The CDR3 is made up of 15 amino acids. Trimming took 8 bases from V and 5 from J, leaving 18 bases between them. Germline V gene data show CDR1 as WSHSY and CDR2 as SAAADI. The CDR3 is CASRANGVGTGELFF. The CDR3 nucleotides read TGCGCCAGCCGGGCCAACGGGGTGGGTACCGGGGAGCTGTTTTTT.

V usage is TRBV30 and J usage is TRBJ1-6, with D possibly being TRBD1 (6 bases). Germline CDR1 is GTSNPN and CDR2 is SVGIG (reference sequence). V was trimmed by 2 bases and J by 2 bases, leaving 10 bases between them. The CDR3 consists of 15 residues. CDR3 DNA: TGTGCCTGGAGTAAACAGGGTCCCTATAATTCACCCCTCCACTTT. It specifies CAWSKQGPYNSPLHF.

CDR3 protein: CASSSPGRGQPQHF. The CDR3 DNA reads TGTGCCAGCAGTTCCCCAGGGAGGGGGCAGCCCCAGCATTTT. J is TRBJ1-5 and V is TRBV28; TRBD1 is a possible D gene (6 bases). The ends were cut back, 4 bases at V and 7 bases at J, with 14 bases in the middle. CDR3 length: 14 amino acids. Germline CDR1 reads MDHEN; CDR2 reads SYDVKM. Filled out from reference TRBV28 and TRBJ1-5, the complete variable domain reads DVKVTQSSRYLVKRTGEKVFLECVQDMDHENMFWYRQDPGLGLRLIYFSYDVKMKEKGDIPEGYSVSREKKERFSLILESASTNQTSMYLCASSSPGRGQPQHFGDGTRLSIL.